One and the same sample provided the 16 T cell receptor beta chains below, sequenced in a study of Ad26.COV2.S vaccination and SARS-CoV-2 variants. Sequencing used immunoSEQ multiplex PCR; TCRdb keeps in-frame clones, though not all of them. The repertoire includes 400,000 to 450,000 clones, about 90% of them detected once, and over 1.5% sits in the top ten. Treatment here: some 19 received Ad26.COV2.S at low or high dose, single or two shots; roughly five received placebo; per-sample allocation not given. Day 63 after the first vaccine or placebo injection was the time point for sampling. Sample: peripheral blood, taken in a trial of Ad26.COV2.S vaccine versus placebo. The source is a person aged 18-60 years who received the Ad26.COV2.S COVID-19 vaccine or a placebo.

This sequence joins TRBV19 and TRBJ1-4, with D perhaps TRBD1 (6 bases). The germline CDR1 and CDR2 sequences are LNHDA and SQIVND (reference sequence). The CDR3 is made up of 16 amino acids. The V gene lost 5 bases and the J gene lost 3 bases, with 16 bases spanning the gap. CDR3 coding DNA: TGTGCCAGTAGTCCGCAAAGGGGGGGAGCTAATGAAAAACTGTTTTTT. Amino acids: CASSPQRGGANEKLFF.

This clone was found once. The gene calls are TRBV21-1 and TRBJ1-5; the listed D gene, TRBD1, was not tested against the DNA. TRBV21-1 is deemed a pseudogene. CDR3 size: 16 residues. CDR3 in DNA: TGTGCCAGCAGCACACCAGACAGGGGTGGCAATCAGCCCCAGCATTTT. Encoded protein: CASSTPDRGGNQPQHF.

The chain carries TRBV5-8 and TRBJ2-5, with TRBD2 matching 8 bases. The ends lost 2 bases at V and 1 base at J; junction bases unmatched: 10. The CDR3 extends over 17 amino acids. The germline V gene encodes CDR1 SGHTS and CDR2 YDEGEE. The CDR3 nucleotides read TGTGCCAGCAGCTTTGGGGTAGCGGGGAGTATCCAAGAGACCCAGTACTTC. It is translated as CASSFGVAGSIQETQYF.

CDR3 nucleotides: TGTGCCAGTAGTCTGTTGGCTAGCGGTACTAGGGAGACCCAGTACTTC. This sequence encodes CASSLLASGTRETQYF. This chain uses TRBV19 with TRBJ2-5; 7 positions agree with TRBD2. Germline V gene data show CDR1 as LNHDA and CDR2 as SQIVND (reference sequence). Losses at the gene ends were 5 bases for V and 5 bases for J; bases not matched to a gene: 14. The CDR3 runs 16 residues.

The gene calls are TRBV18 and TRBJ2-2; D uncertain. Looked up from germline, CDR1 is KGHSH and CDR2 is LQKENI. The CDR3 has 13 amino acids. Trimming pared 1 base from V and 6 bases from J, leaving 6 bases between. CDR3 in amino acids: CASSPLSAGELFF. The CDR3, as DNA: TGTGCCAGCTCACCACTCTCTGCCGGGGAGCTGTTTTTT.

This chain connects TRBV2 to TRBJ1-4, with D maybe TRBD1 (6 bases). This CDR3 spans 13 amino acids. Germline lookup yields CDR1 SNHLY and CDR2 FYNNEI. Trimming removed 4 bases from V and 5 bases from J, with 8 bases in between. Here the CDR3 DNA reads TGTGCCAGCAGTGGGACAGACAATGAAAAACTGTTTTTT. Translation gives CASSGTDNEKLFF. The full variable domain, in which reference TRBV2 and TRBJ1-4 provide the parts outside the CDR3, is EPEVTQTPSHQVTQMGQEVILRCVPISNHLYFYWYRQILGQKVEFLVSFYNNEISEKSEIFDDQFSVERPDGSNFTLKIRSTKLEDSAMYFCASSGTDNEKLFFGSGTQLSVL.

The chain employs TRBV5-6 and TRBJ1-6; D might be TRBD1 (6 bases). This CDR3 region has 16 residues. The V end lost 1 base, the J end lost 10 bases, and 18 bases lay between the germline ends. Germline-derived CDR1 and CDR2 are SGHDT and YYEEEE. CDR3 in amino acids: CASSLFVRGGKSPLHF. The CDR3 DNA is TGTGCCAGCAGCTTGTTTGTCAGGGGAGGAAAATCACCCCTCCACTTT.

The V and J genes are TRBV27 and TRBJ1-1, with 7 bases matching TRBD1. V lost 5 bases to trimming and J lost 7 bases; unmatched junction nucleotides: 10. CDR3 length: 14 residues. Germline values: CDR1 MNHEY, CDR2 SMNVEV (reference sequence). CDR3 loop: CASSAPTGLGEAFF. CDR3 nucleotide sequence: TGTGCCAGCAGTGCCCCGACAGGGCTCGGTGAAGCTTTCTTT.

In its sample, this clone was seen once. The chain has TRBV5-1 and TRBJ2-3; 8 bases match TRBD1. The length of the CDR3 is 15 residues. V gave up 4 bases and J gave up 0 bases; unmatched junction bases: 4. Looked up from germline, CDR1 is SGHRS and CDR2 is YFSETQ. CDR3 in amino acids: CASSPGGSSTDTQYF. The CDR3 DNA follows: TGCGCCAGCAGCCCAGGGGGCTCGAGCACAGATACGCAGTATTTT.

In DNA, the CDR3 is TGCGCCAGCAGCTTACACCGGGGGGAGGAGACCCAGTACTTC. It specifies CASSLHRGEETQYF. The chain joins TRBV5-1 to TRBJ2-5, with 7 bases that match TRBD2. CDR1 is SGHRS and CDR2 is YFSETQ in the germline V gene. V trimming: 2 bases; J trimming: 5 bases; junction bases outside the gene matches: 6. This CDR3 comprises 14 residues.

This clone was picked up one time. The chain employs TRBV20-1 and TRBJ2-1, with unresolved D. V gave up 3 bases and J gave up 9 bases, with 9 bases separating them. Germline V gene data show CDR1 as DFQATT and CDR2 as SNEGSKA (reference sequence). This CDR3 is 11 amino acids long. The chain's CDR3 is CSASAVTEQFF. CDR3 nucleotides: TGCAGTGCTAGCGCTGTAACTGAGCAGTTCTTC.

The chain couples TRBV20-1 to TRBJ2-7, with D maybe TRBD1 (5 bases). The CDR3 is made up of 13 amino acids. Germline V gene sequence: CDR1 DFQATT, CDR2 SNEGSKA (reference sequence). Trimming left V 3 bases short and J 3 bases short, with 12 bases between. The CDR3 loop reads CSASRAGLYEQYF. The CDR3 nucleotides are TGCAGTGCTAGTCGGGCAGGGCTCTACGAGCAGTACTTC.

This clone was picked up one time. The chain carries TRBV13 and TRBJ1-1; the D is unclear. Trimming stripped 5 bases from V and 5 bases from J, with 12 bases between. Germline V gives CDR1 PRHDT, CDR2 FYEKMQ (reference sequence). The CDR3 runs to 13 residues. The CDR3: CASSPVLATEAFF. The CDR3 DNA sequence: TGTGCCAGCAGCCCCGTTTTGGCGACTGAAGCTTTCTTT.

The chain recombines TRBV27 with TRBJ1-1, with a tentative D call TRBD1 (6 bases). The CDR3 runs 16 residues. Germline V gene lookup returns CDR1 MNHEY and CDR2 SMNVEV (reference sequence). V was pared by 6 bases and J by 1 base, with 18 bases between. The CDR3 here is CASRGKGEGGNTEAFF. The CDR3 coding sequence is TGTGCCAGCAGGGGGAAGGGGGAGGGAGGGAACACTGAAGCTTTCTTT.

The V and J genes are TRBV24-1 and TRBJ2-1, with TRBD1 identical over 10 bases. This CDR3 contains 15 residues. The ends lost 5 bases at V and 8 bases at J; junction bases unmatched: 8. CDR1 KGHDR and CDR2 SFDVKD come from the germline V gene. The CDR3 nucleotides read TGTGCCACCAGTGTAGGGACAGGGGTCTATGATGAGCAGTTCTTC. Protein product: CATSVGTGVYDEQFF.

The rearrangement joins TRBV6-5 to TRBJ2-1; a weak D match, TRBD2 (6 bases). Trimming stripped 0 bases from V and 4 bases from J, with 13 bases between. CDR3 length: 16 residues. The germline gives CDR1 MNHEY, CDR2 SVGAGI. The CDR3 loop is CASSYSAGGAYNEQFF. The CDR3 DNA reads TGTGCCAGCAGTTACTCAGCCGGGGGAGCGTACAATGAGCAGTTCTTC.